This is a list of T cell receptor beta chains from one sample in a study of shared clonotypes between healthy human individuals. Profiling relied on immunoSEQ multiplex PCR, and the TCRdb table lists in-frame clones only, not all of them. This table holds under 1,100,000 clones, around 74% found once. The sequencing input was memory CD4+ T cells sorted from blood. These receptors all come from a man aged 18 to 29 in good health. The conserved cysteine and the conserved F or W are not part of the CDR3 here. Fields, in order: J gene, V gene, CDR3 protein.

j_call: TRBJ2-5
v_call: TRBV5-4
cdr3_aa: ASKMMTQETQY

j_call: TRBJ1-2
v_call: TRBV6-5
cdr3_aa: ASSYSPEALYGYT

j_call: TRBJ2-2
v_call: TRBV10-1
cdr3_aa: ASSASTNTGELF

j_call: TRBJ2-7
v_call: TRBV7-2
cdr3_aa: ASSSRLAGADEQY

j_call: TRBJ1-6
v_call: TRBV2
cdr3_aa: ASSESRTVITLH

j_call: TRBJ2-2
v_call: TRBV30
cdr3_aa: AWMRANTGELF

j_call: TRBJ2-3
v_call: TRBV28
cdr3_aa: ASSPRAYTDTQY

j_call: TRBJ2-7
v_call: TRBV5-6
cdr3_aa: ASSLGGRAGQQY

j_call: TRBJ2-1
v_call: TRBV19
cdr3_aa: ATRPTAQGYNEQF

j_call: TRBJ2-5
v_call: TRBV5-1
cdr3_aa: ASSLSGGETQY

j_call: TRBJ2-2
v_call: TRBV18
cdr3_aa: ASSPVGELF

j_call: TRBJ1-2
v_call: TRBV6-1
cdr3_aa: ASSDYREMVLSNYGYT

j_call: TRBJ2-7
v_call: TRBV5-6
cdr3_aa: ASSWGQGSYEQY

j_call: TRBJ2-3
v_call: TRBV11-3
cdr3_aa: ASSLTWSGDTDTQY

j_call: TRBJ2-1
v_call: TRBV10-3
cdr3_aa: AISESKGRGNEQF

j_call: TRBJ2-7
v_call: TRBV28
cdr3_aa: ASSLAGRVYEQY

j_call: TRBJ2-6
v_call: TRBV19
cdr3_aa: ASSLPSTWGANVLT

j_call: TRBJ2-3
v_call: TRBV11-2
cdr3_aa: ASSLEGSGFDTQY

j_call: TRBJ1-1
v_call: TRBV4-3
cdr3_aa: ASSQEGANTEAF

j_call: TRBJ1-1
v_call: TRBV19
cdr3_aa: ASSKSGTANTEAF

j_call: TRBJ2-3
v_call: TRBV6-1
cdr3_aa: ASSERSGGRSTDTQY

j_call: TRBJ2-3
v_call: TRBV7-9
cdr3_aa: ASSLGASAGTQY

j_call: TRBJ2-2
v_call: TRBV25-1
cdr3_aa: ASSLTGSGELF

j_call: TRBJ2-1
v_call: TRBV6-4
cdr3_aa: ASRASGGAEQF

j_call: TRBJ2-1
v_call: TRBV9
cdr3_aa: ASSTELAGLGNEQF

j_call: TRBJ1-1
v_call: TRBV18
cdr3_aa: ASTTGENTEAF

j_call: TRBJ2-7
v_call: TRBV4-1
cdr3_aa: ASSQGNGGSSYEQY

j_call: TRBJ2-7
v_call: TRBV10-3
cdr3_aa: AITNTYEQY

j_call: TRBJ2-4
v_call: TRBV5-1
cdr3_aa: ASSSTGTGGNIQY

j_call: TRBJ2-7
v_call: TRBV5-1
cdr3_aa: ASSPEALAYEQY

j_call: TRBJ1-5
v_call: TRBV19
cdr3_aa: ASNQGGMPQH

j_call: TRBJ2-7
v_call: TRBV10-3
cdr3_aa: AISKDPSYEQY

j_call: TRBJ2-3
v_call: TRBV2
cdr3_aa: ASNGLAVGTDTQY

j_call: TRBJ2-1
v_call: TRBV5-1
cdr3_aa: ASSFSGTVGGSEQF

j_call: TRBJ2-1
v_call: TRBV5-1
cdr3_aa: ASSLAVAGGREQF

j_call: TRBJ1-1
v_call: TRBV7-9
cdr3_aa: ASSLTGGTEAF

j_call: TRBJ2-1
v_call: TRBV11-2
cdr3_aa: ASSPSSGQNNEQF

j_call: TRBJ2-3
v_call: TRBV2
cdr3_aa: ASRPQGRETDTQY

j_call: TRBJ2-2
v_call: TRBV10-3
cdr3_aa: AISQPGKNTGELF

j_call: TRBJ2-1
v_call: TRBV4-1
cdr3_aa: ASSQDNRPDSYNEQF

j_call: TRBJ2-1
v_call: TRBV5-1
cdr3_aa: ASSLAVNYNEQF

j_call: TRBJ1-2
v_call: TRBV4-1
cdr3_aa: ASSRDGQVGGYT

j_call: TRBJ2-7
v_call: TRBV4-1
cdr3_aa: ASSQERGVGEQY

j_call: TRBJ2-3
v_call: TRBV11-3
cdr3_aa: ASSRTSGGSDTQY

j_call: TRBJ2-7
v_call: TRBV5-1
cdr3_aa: ASSFTGYEQY

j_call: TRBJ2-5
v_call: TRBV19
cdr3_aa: ASSIDRTAQETQY

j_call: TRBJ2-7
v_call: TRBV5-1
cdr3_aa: ASSPAGQLYEQY

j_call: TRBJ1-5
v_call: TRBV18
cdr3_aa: ASSQGQGNQPQH

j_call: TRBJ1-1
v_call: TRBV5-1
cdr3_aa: ASSSGERNTEAF

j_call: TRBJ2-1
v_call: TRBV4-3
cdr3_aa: ASSQGTRDYSNEQF

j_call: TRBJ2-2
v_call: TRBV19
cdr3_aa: ASKRAGGPGGELF

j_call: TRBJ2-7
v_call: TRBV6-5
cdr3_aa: ASRDRGPYEQY

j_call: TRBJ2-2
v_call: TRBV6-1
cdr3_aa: ASSANSNTGELF

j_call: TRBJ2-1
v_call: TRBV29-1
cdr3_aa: SVGTPAREQF

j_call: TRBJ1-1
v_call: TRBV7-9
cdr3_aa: ASSLLTSGVAF

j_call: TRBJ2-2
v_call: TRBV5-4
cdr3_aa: ASSSLGPGTGELF